This TCR beta chain was profiled in a study of blood T cell repertoires in COVID-19. Method: immunoSEQ multiplex PCR; TCRdb's copy keeps in-frame clones and lacks some. Of some 500,000 clones listed, about 88% are singletons. The length of the CDR3 is 14 residues. V was pared by 2 bases and J by 3 bases, with 7 bases between. Germline CDR1 KGHSH, CDR2 LQKENI. This clone was observed a single time. The V call is TRBV18, the J call TRBJ2-2; D might be TRBD1 (6 bases). The TCR sequence derives from a woman in her 50s with COVID-19, enrolled during active disease. The sample comprised peripheral blood. The CDR3 loop is CASSPRTDTGELFF. CDR3 DNA: TGTGCCAGCTCACCAAGGACAGACACCGGGGAGCTGTTTTTT.